This is a list of T cell receptor beta chains from one sample in a study of shared clonotypes between healthy human individuals. Some clones are missing from TCRdb's copy, which holds only in-frame ones; the method was immunoSEQ multiplex PCR. The profile shows approximately 740,000 clones, approximately 79% of them singletons. Sequenced sample: memory CD4+ T cells sorted from blood. The source is a woman aged 25 to 45 in good health. The conserved cysteine and the conserved F or W are not part of the CDR3 here.

v_call,j_call,cdr3_aa
TRBV7-7,TRBJ2-2,ASSFRLGGGELF
TRBV27,TRBJ2-5,ASSLRLAGETQY
TRBV5-1,TRBJ2-1,ASSFSLLAGGNEQF
TRBV5-1,TRBJ2-4,ASSRGGLQDSNIQY
TRBV7-8,TRBJ1-2,ASSFPGQFPLMDKNYGYT
TRBV28,TRBJ2-7,ASSPSGAGTGLHEQY
TRBV19,TRBJ1-1,ASRWDSQNTEAF
TRBV28,TRBJ1-4,ASSSPGTGDEKLF
TRBV5-1,TRBJ1-1,ASSLSPSTEAF
TRBV6-1,TRBJ1-5,ASSPRRAGNQPQH
TRBV5-6,TRBJ1-1,ASSGWGRGFGNTEAF
TRBV5-3,TRBJ1-2,ARSLFSTGILPMGGYT
TRBV2,TRBJ1-2,ASSHGGDRGSGYT
TRBV5-5,TRBJ2-7,ASSLGPFYEQY
TRBV6-1,TRBJ2-5,ASSEAGRETQY
TRBV19,TRBJ2-1,ASSRSDRAGDEQF
TRBV19,TRBJ2-6,ASSIRGANVLT
TRBV25-1,TRBJ2-3,ASRSARDSTDTQY
TRBV2,TRBJ1-2,ASSERTRVVGGYT
TRBV28,TRBJ1-1,ASIVRSEAF
TRBV28,TRBJ2-1,ASSLSPGQPYNEQF
TRBV28,TRBJ1-2,ASSYGLMGQGAYGYT
TRBV19,TRBJ2-7,ASSPTGGASYEQY
TRBV15,TRBJ2-1,ATSRDPAGGPGEQF
TRBV7-9,TRBJ1-4,ASSQKGQDEKLF
TRBV5-1,TRBJ1-4,ASSLTGGAAANEKLF
TRBV27,TRBJ2-5,ASSPRDRGRETQY
TRBV19,TRBJ2-1,ASSSGTTHNEQF
TRBV27,TRBJ1-5,ASSWTVNQPQH
TRBV5-1,TRBJ2-7,ASSLGQRGLEQY
TRBV12-5,TRBJ2-3,ASGLASKTGTHQDTQY
TRBV5-1,TRBJ1-1,ASSSQGSNTEAF
TRBV23-1,TRBJ2-7,ASSHGWVHEQY
TRBV7-3,TRBJ2-2,ASRLAGSNTGELF
TRBV7-8,TRBJ2-6,ASSPGQVLSGANVLT
TRBV5-8,TRBJ2-4,ASSPGRLGLY
TRBV5-1,TRBJ2-5,ASSLTGERETQY
TRBV4-1,TRBJ2-1,ASSPGWNNEQF
TRBV14,TRBJ2-7,ASSQGLAGGLEQY
TRBV13,TRBJ1-5,ASSLRAEAGQPQH
TRBV10-3,TRBJ1-5,AIATGYGVNQPQH
TRBV6-6,TRBJ1-4,ASSYPGQGGEKLF
TRBV6-1,TRBJ1-1,ASSEFLRTVNTEAF
TRBV2,TRBJ1-6,ASSQGGLH
TRBV19,TRBJ2-7,ASSPGDLRSYEQY
TRBV11-2,TRBJ1-4,ASRPGWGQEKLF
TRBV5-1,TRBJ2-6,ASSTGAGANVLT
TRBV29-1,TRBJ1-4,SVGGVTNEKLF
TRBV4-2,TRBJ1-2,ASSARDSESYGYT
TRBV11-3,TRBJ2-1,ASSLDGTSGSYNEQF
TRBV7-9,TRBJ2-6,ASSLVSGSPSGANVLT
TRBV6-5,TRBJ2-3,ASSYRDRLSDTQY
TRBV18,TRBJ2-1,ASSQPAGGWDEQF